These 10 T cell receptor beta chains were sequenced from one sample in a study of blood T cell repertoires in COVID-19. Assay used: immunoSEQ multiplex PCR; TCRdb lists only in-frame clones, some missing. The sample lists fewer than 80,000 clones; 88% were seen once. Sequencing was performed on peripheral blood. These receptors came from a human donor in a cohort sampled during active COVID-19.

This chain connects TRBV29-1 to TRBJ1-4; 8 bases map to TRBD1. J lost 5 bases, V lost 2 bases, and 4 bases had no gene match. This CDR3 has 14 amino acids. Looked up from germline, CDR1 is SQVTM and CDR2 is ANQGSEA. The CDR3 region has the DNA TGCAGCGTTGAAACAGGGGGGTCCAATGAAAAACTGTTTTTT. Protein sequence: CSVETGGSNEKLFF.

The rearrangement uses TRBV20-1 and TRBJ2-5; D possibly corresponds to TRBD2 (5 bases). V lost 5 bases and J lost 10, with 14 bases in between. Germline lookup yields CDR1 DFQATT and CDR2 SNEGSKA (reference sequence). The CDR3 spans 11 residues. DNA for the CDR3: TGCAGTGCTCTCCTCGGACTCGTCCAGTACTTC. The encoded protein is CSALLGLVQYF.

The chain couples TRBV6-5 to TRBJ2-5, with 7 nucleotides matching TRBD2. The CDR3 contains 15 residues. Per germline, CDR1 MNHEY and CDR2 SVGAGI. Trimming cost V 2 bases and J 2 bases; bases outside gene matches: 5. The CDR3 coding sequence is TGTGCCAGCAGTTACCAAGCGGGACTACAAGAGACCCAGTACTTC. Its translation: CASSYQAGLQETQYF.

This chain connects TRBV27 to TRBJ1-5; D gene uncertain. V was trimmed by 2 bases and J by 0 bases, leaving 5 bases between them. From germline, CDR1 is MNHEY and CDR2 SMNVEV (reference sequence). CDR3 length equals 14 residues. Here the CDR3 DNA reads TGTGCCAGCAGTTTAGGGAGTAGCAATCAGCCCCAGCATTTT. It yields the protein CASSLGSSNQPQHF.

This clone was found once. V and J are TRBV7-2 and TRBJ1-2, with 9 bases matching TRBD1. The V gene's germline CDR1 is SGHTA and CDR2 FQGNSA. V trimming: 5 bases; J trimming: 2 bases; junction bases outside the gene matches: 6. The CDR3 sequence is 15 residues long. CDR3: CASSNMGQGNYGYTF. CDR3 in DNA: TGTGCCAGCAGCAACATGGGACAGGGAAACTATGGCTACACCTTC. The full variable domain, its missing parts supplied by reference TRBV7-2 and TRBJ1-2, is GAGVSQSPSNKVTEKGKDVELRCDPISGHTALYWYRQSLGQGLEFLIYFQGNSAPDKSGLPSDRFSAERTGGSVSTLTIQRTQQEDSAVYLCASSNMGQGNYGYTFGSGTRLTVV.

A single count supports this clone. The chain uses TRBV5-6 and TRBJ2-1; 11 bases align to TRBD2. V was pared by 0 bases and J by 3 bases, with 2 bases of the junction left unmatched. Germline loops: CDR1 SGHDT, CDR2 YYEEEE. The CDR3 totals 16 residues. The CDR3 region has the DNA TGTGCCAGCAGCTTGGTGGGACTAGCGGACTACAATGAGCAGTTCTTC. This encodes CASSLVGLADYNEQFF.

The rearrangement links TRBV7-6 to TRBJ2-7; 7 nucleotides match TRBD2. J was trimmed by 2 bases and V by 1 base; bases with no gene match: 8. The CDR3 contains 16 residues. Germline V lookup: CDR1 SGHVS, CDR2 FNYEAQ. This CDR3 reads CASSLDSGTKTYEQYF. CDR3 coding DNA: TGTGCCAGCAGCTTAGACTCCGGGACTAAGACCTACGAGCAGTACTTC. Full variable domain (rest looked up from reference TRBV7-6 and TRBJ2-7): GAGVSQSPRYKVTKRGQDVALRCDPISGHVSLYWYRQALGQGPEFLTYFNYEAQQDKSGLPNDRFSAERPEGSISTLTIQRTEQRDSAMYRCASSLDSGTKTYEQYFGPGTRLTVT.

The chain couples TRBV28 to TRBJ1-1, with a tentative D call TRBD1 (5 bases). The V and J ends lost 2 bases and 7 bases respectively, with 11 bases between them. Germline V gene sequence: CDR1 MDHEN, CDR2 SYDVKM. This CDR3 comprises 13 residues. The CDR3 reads CASSLIRGGEAFF. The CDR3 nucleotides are TGTGCCAGCAGTTTAATTAGGGGCGGTGAAGCTTTCTTT.

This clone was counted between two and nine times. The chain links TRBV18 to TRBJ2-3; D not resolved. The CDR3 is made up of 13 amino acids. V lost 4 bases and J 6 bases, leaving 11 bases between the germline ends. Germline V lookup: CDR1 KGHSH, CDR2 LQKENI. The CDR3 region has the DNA TGTGCCAGCTCACTTGATATGAGGGATACGCAGTATTTT. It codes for CASSLDMRDTQYF.

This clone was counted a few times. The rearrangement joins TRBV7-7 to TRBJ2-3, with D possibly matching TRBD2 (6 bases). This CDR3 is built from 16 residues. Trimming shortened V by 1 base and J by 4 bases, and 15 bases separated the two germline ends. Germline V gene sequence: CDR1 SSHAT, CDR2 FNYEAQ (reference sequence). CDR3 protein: CASSLGGRTGADTQYF. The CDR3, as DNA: TGTGCCAGCAGCTTAGGTGGGCGAACGGGGGCAGATACGCAGTATTTT.